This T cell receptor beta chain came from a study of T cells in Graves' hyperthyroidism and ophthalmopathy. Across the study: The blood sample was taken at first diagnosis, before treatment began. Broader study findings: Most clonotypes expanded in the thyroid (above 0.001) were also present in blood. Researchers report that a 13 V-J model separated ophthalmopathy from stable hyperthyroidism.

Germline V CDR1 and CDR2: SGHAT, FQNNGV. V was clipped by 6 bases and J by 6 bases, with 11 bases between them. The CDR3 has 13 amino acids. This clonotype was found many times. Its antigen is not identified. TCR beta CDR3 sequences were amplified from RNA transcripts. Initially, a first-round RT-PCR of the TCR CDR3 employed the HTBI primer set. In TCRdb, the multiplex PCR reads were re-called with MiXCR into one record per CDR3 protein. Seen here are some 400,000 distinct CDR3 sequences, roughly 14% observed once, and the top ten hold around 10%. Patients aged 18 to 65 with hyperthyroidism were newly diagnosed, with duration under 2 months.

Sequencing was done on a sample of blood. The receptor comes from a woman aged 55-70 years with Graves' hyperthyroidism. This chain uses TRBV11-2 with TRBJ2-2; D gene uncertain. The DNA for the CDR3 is TGTGCCAGCAGTCCCTTTCCGTCCGGGGAGCTGTTTTTT. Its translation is CASSPFPSGELFF.